The 26 T cell receptor beta chains reported below all come from one sample, sequenced in a study of shared clonotypes between healthy human individuals. Libraries were prepared by immunoSEQ multiplex PCR; TCRdb keeps only in-frame clonotypes and omits some of them. The sample includes about 640,000 clones, more than 70% of them seen just once. Sequenced input: memory CD4+ T cells sorted from blood. Subset meaning: CD45RA-negative fraction. These receptors came from a woman under 40 in good health.

Worth noting for this clone: One end of the junction varies from germline; a read error may be responsible. This chain links TRBV7-4 with TRBJ2-7; D gene uncertain. The CDR3 extends over 14 amino acids. CDR1 is SGHVT, CDR2 SQSDAQ, per germline. The CDR3 is CASSLGQASYGQYF. In DNA, the CDR3 is TGTGCCAGCAGCTTAGGGCAGGCCTCCTACGGGCAGTACTTC.

Notes on this clone: A far larger clone is just one base off, so this is likely a read error. The V gene is TRBV11-3, the J gene TRBJ1-4; 9 bases line up with TRBD1. The CDR3 is 14 residues long. CDR1 and CDR2 (germline): SGHNT, YENEEA. The junction had 6 bases not matched to a gene; V was cut back by 5 bases and J by 8 bases. CDR3 residues: CASSRGQGNEKLFF. Here the CDR3 DNA reads TGTGCCAGCAGCCGAGGACAGGGGAACGAAAAACTGTTTTTT.

The chain carries TRBV5-1 and TRBJ2-1; TRBD2 agrees at 8 bases. The V and J ends lost 0 bases and 2 bases, in that order; junction bases with no gene match: 13. The germline CDR1 and CDR2 sequences are SGHRS and YFSETQ. This CDR3 contains 19 residues. The CDR3 DNA reads TGCGCCAGCAGCTTGGCCAGGACAGCGGGAGTCACCCCCTACAATGAGCAGTTCTTC. Its protein is CASSLARTAGVTPYNEQFF.

Only a few counts were recorded for this clone. This chain joins TRBV19 and TRBJ2-7, with D uncertain. Germline V gives CDR1 LNHDA, CDR2 SQIVND (reference sequence). The CDR3 is 16 residues long. Trimming took 6 bases from V and 0 from J, leaving 18 bases between them. Here the CDR3 reads CASRGTRRYNSYEQYF. The CDR3 region has the DNA TGTGCCAGTAGAGGTACTCGACGGTATAACTCCTACGAGCAGTACTTC. Looking up the rest from reference TRBV19 and TRBJ2-7 gives the full variable domain: DGGITQSPKYLFRKEGQNVTLSCEQNLNHDAMYWYRQDPGQGLRLIYYSQIVNDFQKGDIAEGYSVSREKKESFPLTVTSAQKNPTAFYLCASRGTRRYNSYEQYFGPGTRLTVT.

Concerning this clone: Other nucleotide sequences in the sample specify the same CDR3. This sequence joins TRBV5-1 and TRBJ2-3, with no clear D. V was clipped by 0 bases and J by 3 bases, with 8 bases between them. The germline CDR1 and CDR2 sequences are SGHRS and YFSETQ. There are 14 residues in the CDR3. CDR3 region: CASSLDRTTDTQYF. The CDR3 DNA reads TGCGCCAGCAGCTTGGACAGAACTACAGATACGCAGTATTTT.

The V gene is TRBV4-2, the J gene TRBJ2-1; a possible D gene is TRBD1 (5 bases). The V end was cut by 4 bases, the J end by 12 bases, with 16 bases between. CDR1 and CDR2 (germline): LGHNA, YNFKEQ. This CDR3 spans 13 amino acids. Here the CDR3 reads CASSPSLPQGQFF. The DNA for the CDR3 is TGTGCCAGCAGCCCTTCTCTCCCCCAGGGGCAGTTCTTC.

Points on this clone: The same CDR3 also results from other DNA sequences found in this sample. The V gene is TRBV11-2, the J gene TRBJ2-1; the D is unclear. The CDR3 length is 15 residues. V was clipped by 1 base and J by 0 bases, with 7 bases between them. CDR1 and CDR2 (germline): SGHAT, FQNNGV. Here the CDR3 DNA reads TGTGCCAGCAGCTTAGTGAGCAGCTCCTACAATGAGCAGTTCTTC. Encoded protein: CASSLVSSSYNEQFF.

Comment on this clone: A much larger clone differs by one base, so this may be a read error. The identical CDR3 is also encoded by other nucleotide sequences in the sample. The chain carries TRBV5-6 and TRBJ2-4; D is perhaps TRBD2 (5 bases). Germline-derived CDR1 and CDR2 are SGHDT and YYEEEE. With 0 bases removed from V and 1 base from J, the gap between germline ends came to 5 bases. The CDR3 is made up of 14 amino acids. The DNA of the CDR3 is TGTGCCAGCAGCTTGGGAGGGGCCAAAAACATTCAGTACTTC. Its protein product is CASSLGGAKNIQYF.

The chain combines TRBV5-4 with TRBJ2-7, with TRBD1 matching over 9 bases. Germline V gene sequence: CDR1 SGHNT, CDR2 YYREEE (reference sequence). The CDR3 sequence is 16 residues long. Trimming at V came to 4 bases and at J to 5 bases, leaving 13 bases not matched to a gene. In nucleotides, the CDR3 is TGTGCCAGCAGCAAATGGTCGAACAGGGGGCGAAACGAGCAGTACTTC. Translated, it gives CASSKWSNRGRNEQYF.

The J gene is TRBJ2-7, the V gene TRBV9; either TRBD1 or TRBD2 may supply D (5 bases each). The CDR3 consists of 16 residues. V lost 0 bases and J lost 0, with 13 bases in between. Germline values: CDR1 SGDLS, CDR2 YYNGEE. This CDR3 reads CASSVVPGAPSYEQYF. CDR3 nucleotides: TGTGCCAGCAGCGTAGTCCCCGGGGCCCCCTCCTACGAGCAGTACTTC. The whole variable domain, filled in from reference TRBV9 and TRBJ2-7, reads DSGVTQTPKHLITATGQRVTLRCSPRSGDLSVYWYQQSLDQGLQFLIQYYNGEERAKGNILERFSAQQFPDLHSELNLSSLELGDSALYFCASSVVPGAPSYEQYFGPGTRLTVT.

The chain has TRBV10-1 and TRBJ1-1; 9 nucleotides agree with TRBD1. V lost 8 bases to trimming and J lost 8 bases; unmatched junction nucleotides: 9. This CDR3 contains 13 residues. Germline CDR1 reads WNHNN; CDR2 reads SYGVQD (reference sequence). CDR3 residues: CASQKTGTGEAFF. CDR3 nucleotides: TGCGCCAGCCAAAAGACCGGGACAGGGGAAGCTTTCTTT.

This clone was counted a single time. The chain carries TRBV7-6 and TRBJ1-5; D unclear. Germline loops: CDR1 SGHVS, CDR2 FNYEAQ. The V and J ends lost 7 bases and 2 bases respectively, with 12 bases between them. This CDR3 has 14 amino acids. The CDR3 reads CASTHKDGNQPQHF. The CDR3 DNA reads as TGTGCCAGCACCCACAAGGACGGCAATCAGCCCCAGCATTTT.

This rearrangement joins TRBV6-6 to TRBJ1-5, with TRBD1 matching over 7 bases. The CDR3 contains 14 residues. Germline assignment: CDR1 MNHNY and CDR2 SVGAGI (reference sequence). The trim removed 7 bases at V and 7 bases at J, leaving 10 bases unmatched. CDR3 DNA: TGTGCCAGCAATAGTAACAGGGGCGTACAGCCCCAGCATTTT. Its protein is CASNSNRGVQPQHF.

V gene TRBV2 combines with J gene TRBJ1-5; 8 positions match TRBD1. The CDR3 loop spans 14 amino acids. The J segment lost 5 bases and the V segment lost 4 bases, leaving 4 bases of the junction unmatched. Germline loops: CDR1 SNHLY, CDR2 FYNNEI. For the CDR3, the DNA is TGTGCCAGCAGTGCCTCGACAGGGGATCAGCCCCAGCATTTT. Its translation: CASSASTGDQPQHF.

The V call is TRBV5-6, the J call TRBJ2-7, with 12 positions matching TRBD1. Trimming at V came to 5 bases and at J to 2 bases, leaving 11 bases not matched to a gene. CDR3 length: 17 amino acids. Per germline, CDR1 SGHDT and CDR2 YYEEEE. In DNA, the CDR3 is TGTGCCAGCAGACCGGCTGCGGGACAGGGGGCAGCCTACGAGCAGTACTTC. This encodes CASRPAAGQGAAYEQYF. Drawing the rest from reference TRBV5-6 and TRBJ2-7, the complete variable domain is DAGVTQSPTHLIKTRGQQVTLRCSPKSGHDTVSWYQQALGQGPQFIFQYYEEEERQRGNFPDRFSGHQFPNYSSELNVNALLLGDSALYLCASRPAAGQGAAYEQYFGPGTRLTVT.

This clone was seen a single time. The J gene is TRBJ1-2, the V gene TRBV5-8, with no clear D. The CDR3 loop spans 15 amino acids. V was pared by 0 bases and J by 1 base, with 10 bases between. Germline V CDR1 and CDR2: SGHTS, YDEGEE. For the CDR3, the DNA is TGTGCCAGCAGCTTGGTGTCAGAGTTTAACTATGGCTACACCTTC. Protein sequence: CASSLVSEFNYGYTF.

V usage is TRBV15 and J usage is TRBJ2-1, with D tentatively TRBD2 (5 bases). Germline-derived CDR1 and CDR2 are LNHNV and YYDKDF (reference sequence). This CDR3 contains 13 residues. The V gene lost 0 bases and the J gene lost 9 bases, with 9 bases spanning the gap. The CDR3: CATSREFSGEQFF. The CDR3 bases are TGTGCCACCAGCAGAGAGTTCAGCGGTGAGCAGTTCTTC.

This clone was found a few times. The chain has TRBV7-8 and TRBJ2-2; D not resolved. CDR1 and CDR2 (germline): SGHVS, FQNEAQ. This CDR3 spans 15 amino acids. Trimming shortened V by 1 base and J by 1 base, and 7 bases separated the two germline ends. The CDR3 loop is CASSLGVVNTGELFF. CDR3 in DNA: TGTGCCAGCAGCTTAGGGGTGGTGAACACCGGGGAGCTGTTTTTT.

The V gene is TRBV2, the J gene TRBJ2-2; tentative D call: TRBD1 (6 bases). The germline CDR1 and CDR2 sequences are SNHLY and FYNNEI. The CDR3 runs to 15 residues. The germline V and J ends were trimmed by 7 bases and 7 bases, with 19 bases remaining between them. The CDR3 protein is CASTHRASQIGELFF. CDR3 DNA: TGTGCCAGCACCCACAGGGCATCCCAAATCGGGGAGCTGTTTTTT.

V usage is TRBV6-5 and J usage is TRBJ2-7, with TRBD1 matching over 9 bases. CDR1 and CDR2 from the germline V gene are MNHEY and SVGAGI. The CDR3 spans 15 residues. V lost 11 bases to trimming and J lost 1 base; unmatched junction nucleotides: 12. In nucleotides, the CDR3 is TGTGCCGGCGAACCGAGACAGGGGGTATCCTACGAGCAGTACTTC. Amino acid sequence: CAGEPRQGVSYEQYF.

This chain uses TRBV20-1 with TRBJ2-5, with D perhaps assigned TRBD1 or TRBD2 (5 bases each). The J call is in doubt because the DNA end fits TRBJ2-7 better. The germline V gene has CDR1 DFQATT and CDR2 SNEGSKA (reference sequence). This CDR3 contains 11 residues. The CDR3 DNA is TGCAGTGGAGGGGAATTCTACGAGCAGTACTTC. Translated: CSGGEFYEQYF.

V and J are TRBV7-2 and TRBJ2-3, with 8 nucleotides matching TRBD1. V was pared by 2 bases and J by 2 bases, with 6 bases of the junction left unmatched. The length of the CDR3 is 16 residues. CDR1 SGHTA and CDR2 FQGNSA come from the germline V gene. CDR3 sequence: CASSLRGQGPTDTQYF. CDR3 in DNA: TGTGCCAGCAGCTTAAGAGGACAGGGCCCCACAGATACGCAGTATTTT.

This clone was counted many times. This chain connects TRBV14 to TRBJ2-1; 7 bases map to TRBD1. V trimming: 0 bases; J trimming: 9 bases; junction bases outside the gene matches: 8. The germline V gene encodes CDR1 SGHDN and CDR2 FVKESK. This CDR3 spans 15 amino acids. CDR3 nucleotides: TGTGCCAGCAGCCAAGAAAACGTACCAGGGGGTGAGCAGTTCTTC. Translated: CASSQENVPGGEQFF.

The chain joins TRBV7-9 to TRBJ2-7; D could derive from TRBD1 or TRBD2 (6 bases each). Trimming left V 5 bases short and J 12 bases short, with 17 bases between. Germline CDR1 SEHNR, CDR2 FQNEAQ (reference sequence). The CDR3 is 12 amino acids. The CDR3 DNA is TGTGCCAGCAGCACGGAACAGGGACTGTGGTACTTC. It yields the protein CASSTEQGLWYF.

V and J are TRBV28 and TRBJ1-6; D unclear. CDR1 is MDHEN and CDR2 is SYDVKM in the germline V gene. Trimming removed 6 bases from V and 0 bases from J, with 9 bases in between. The CDR3 covers 15 residues. The CDR3 nucleotides read TGTGCCAGCAGGAAGGAGGGCTCCTATAATTCACCCCTCCACTTT. Residues: CASRKEGSYNSPLHF.

The genes are TRBV5-1 and TRBJ2-7, with 12 bases lining up with TRBD2. CDR1 is SGHRS, CDR2 YFSETQ, per germline. The CDR3 contains 15 residues. With 4 bases clipped from V and 7 bases from J, the junction kept 9 bases outside the gene matches. CDR3 nucleotide sequence: TGCGCCAGCAGCCCAACGACTAGCGGGAGTCGTGAGCAGTACTTC. Its translation is CASSPTTSGSREQYF.